One sample yielded the 31 T cell receptor beta chains listed below, sequenced in a study of PD-1 blockade in classical Hodgkin lymphoma. Sequenced by immunoSEQ multiplex PCR; TCRdb stores in-frame clones only, minus some. The sample contains 12,000 or so clones, more than 75% of which appear only once. Every patient experienced relapse after autologous stem cell transplantation, and brentuximab vedotin exposure varied. The material was peripheral blood mononuclear cells (PBMCs), obtained at baseline. These TCRs come from a human donor with classical Hodgkin lymphoma.

The table lists this clone with a count of one. The CDR3 DNA reads as TGTGCCTGGAGTGTACGGGGAGACTACGAGCAGTACTTC. It yields the protein CAWSVRGDYEQYF. The genes are TRBV30 and TRBJ2-7; D possibly corresponds to TRBD2 (5 bases). Trimming removed 0 bases from V and 3 bases from J, with 9 bases in between. The CDR3 extends over 13 amino acids. The germline V gene encodes CDR1 GTSNPN and CDR2 SVGIG (reference sequence).

CDR3 in DNA: TGCGCCAGCAGCTTGGTAGATCCCCGCATCTACGAGCAGTACTTC. Protein: CASSLVDPRIYEQYF. The chain recombines TRBV5-1 with TRBJ2-7; D unresolved. Looked up from germline, CDR1 is SGHRS and CDR2 is YFSETQ. The ends were cut back, 0 bases at V and 3 bases at J, with 13 bases in the middle. The CDR3 loop spans 15 amino acids.

This chain connects TRBV10-3 to TRBJ1-1; D remains unclear. Trimming removed 4 bases at V and 6 bases at J, with 6 bases between. Germline-derived CDR1 and CDR2 are ENHRY and SYGVKD. This CDR3 has 11 residues. DNA of the CDR3: TGTGCCATCAGTGGCGGATCTGAAGCTTTCTTT. Protein: CAISGGSEAFF.

V usage is TRBV7-9 and J usage is TRBJ2-1; 15 bases agree with TRBD2. The V gene's germline CDR1 is SEHNR and CDR2 FQNEAQ (reference sequence). The CDR3 length is 15 residues. Trimming cost V 5 bases and J 8 bases; bases outside gene matches: 4. The CDR3 loop is CASSRTSGGAYEQFF. The CDR3 nucleotides read TGTGCCAGCAGCCGGACTAGCGGGGGGGCCTATGAGCAGTTCTTC.

The CDR3 sequence is CATSRDRGLNTEAFF. In DNA, the CDR3 is TGTGCCACCAGCAGAGATCGGGGGTTGAACACTGAAGCTTTCTTT. The chain couples TRBV15 to TRBJ1-1; TRBD1 might be the D (5 bases). CDR1 LNHNV and CDR2 YYDKDF come from the germline V gene (reference sequence). V lost 0 bases and J lost 0, with 8 bases in between. CDR3 length: 15 residues.

This chain connects TRBV11-3 to TRBJ2-3, with 14 positions matching TRBD2. The V gene's germline CDR1 is SGHNT and CDR2 YENEEA. The CDR3 length is 18 residues. J lost 1 base, V lost 5 bases, and 8 bases had no gene match. CDR3 DNA sequence: TGTGCCAGCAGCCCGGGACTAGCGGGAGAATTGGGCACAGATACGCAGTATTTT. Its translation is CASSPGLAGELGTDTQYF. Full variable domain (rest looked up from reference TRBV11-3 and TRBJ2-3): EAGVVQSPRYKIIEKKQPVAFWCNPISGHNTLYWYLQNLGQGPELLIRYENEEAVDDSQLPKDRFSAERLKGVDSTLKIQPAELGDSAVYLCASSPGLAGELGTDTQYFGPGTRLTVL.

The chain combines TRBV12-2 with TRBJ2-5; the listed D gene, TRBD2, was not tested against the DNA. TRBV12-2 is a pseudogene. This CDR3 is 15 amino acids long. The CDR3 is CASRLTPTGKETQYF. The CDR3 coding sequence is TGTGCAAGTCGCCTGACCCCGACGGGTAAAGAGACCCAGTACTTC.

The table lists this clone with a count of one. The V gene is TRBV2, the J gene TRBJ2-1; 14 bases map to TRBD2. Germline values: CDR1 SNHLY, CDR2 FYNNEI. The V and J ends lost 5 bases and 4 bases, in that order; junction bases with no gene match: 7. The CDR3 has 17 amino acids. Here the CDR3 reads CASSIRTSGGLYNEQFF. The CDR3 DNA reads as TGTGCCAGCAGTATCAGGACTAGCGGGGGGCTGTACAATGAGCAGTTCTTC. Combining the CDR3 with reference TRBV2 and TRBJ2-1 gives the whole variable domain EPEVTQTPSHQVTQMGQEVILRCVPISNHLYFYWYRQILGQKVEFLVSFYNNEISEKSEIFDDQFSVERPDGSNFTLKIRSTKLEDSAMYFCASSIRTSGGLYNEQFFGPGTRLTVL.

The chain has TRBV29-1 and TRBJ2-1; D possibly corresponds to TRBD1 (6 bases). The V end was cut by 5 bases, the J end by 8 bases, with 19 bases between. The germline V gene encodes CDR1 SQVTM and CDR2 ANQGSEA. The CDR3 is made up of 14 amino acids. The CDR3 nucleotides read TGCAGCGTTTCTTCTCATACAGGGTACGATGAGCAGTTCTTC. Protein: CSVSSHTGYDEQFF.

The chain carries TRBV28 and TRBJ1-5, with TRBD1 identical over 7 bases. This CDR3 has 15 residues. Looked up from germline, CDR1 is MDHEN and CDR2 is SYDVKM. V was pared by 4 bases and J by 1 base, with 4 bases of the junction left unmatched. The CDR3 reads CASSSGGQSNQPQHF. The CDR3 DNA follows: TGTGCCAGCAGTTCAGGGGGGCAAAGCAATCAGCCCCAGCATTTT.

The chain has TRBV11-3 and TRBJ2-5, with 9 bases fitting TRBD2. V lost 6 bases and J lost 4; bases outside the gene matches: 9. Germline V gene sequence: CDR1 SGHNT, CDR2 YENEEA. CDR3 length: 15 residues. The CDR3 is CASRDIAGEAETQYF. The CDR3 DNA follows: TGTGCCAGCAGGGATATAGCGGGAGAGGCAGAGACCCAGTACTTC.

This clone was seen a few times. The chain joins TRBV11-1 to TRBJ1-2, with 9 bases fitting TRBD1. This CDR3 is built from 15 residues. Germline loops: CDR1 SGHAT, CDR2 FQDESV (reference sequence). Trimming cost V 1 base and J 6 bases; bases outside gene matches: 6. The CDR3 loop reads CASSLGPQGADGYTF. For the CDR3, the DNA is TGTGCCAGCAGCTTAGGGCCACAGGGGGCGGATGGCTACACCTTC.

This clone came up once. The chain combines TRBV11-2 with TRBJ1-2; 8 nucleotides line up with TRBD1. The CDR3 extends over 17 amino acids. The germline gives CDR1 SGHAT, CDR2 FQNNGV. Unmatched junction bases numbered 17, after V lost 5 bases and J lost 6 bases. As DNA, the CDR3 is TGTGCCAGCAGCGCCACCCGGGGACTGACAGGGGCAGATGGCTACACCTTC. Amino acids: CASSATRGLTGADGYTF.

This chain joins TRBV19 and TRBJ1-2; no clear D. Germline CDR1 LNHDA, CDR2 SQIVND (reference sequence). The CDR3 loop spans 12 amino acids. V lost 4 bases and J 0 bases, leaving 3 bases between the germline ends. In DNA form, the CDR3 reads TGTGCCAGTAGTAGAGCTAACTATGGCTACACCTTC. Its protein product is CASSRANYGYTF.

The chain uses TRBV25-1 and TRBJ2-3, with 10 bases fitting TRBD2. With 1 base clipped from V and 6 bases from J, the junction kept 4 bases outside the gene matches. The germline V gene encodes CDR1 MGHDK and CDR2 SYGVNS. The CDR3 length is 15 residues. Here the CDR3 DNA reads TGTGCCAGCAGTGAATTTAGCGGGGGGACGGATACGCAGTATTTT. Translating gives CASSEFSGGTDTQYF.

The rearrangement links TRBV30 to TRBJ2-2, with 9 bases identical to TRBD2. The ends lost 2 bases at V and 2 bases at J; junction bases unmatched: 6. The CDR3 loop spans 16 amino acids. CDR1 and CDR2 from the germline V gene are GTSNPN and SVGIG (reference sequence). The CDR3 DNA reads TGTGCCTGGAGTTATAGGCGGGGGGGTAACACCGGGGAGCTGTTTTTT. This translates into CAWSYRRGGNTGELFF.

The CDR3: CASMWDREEQFF. DNA for the CDR3: TGTGCCAGCATGTGGGACAGGGAAGAGCAGTTCTTC. The J gene is TRBJ2-1, the V gene TRBV6-1; 9 positions agree with TRBD1. CDR3 length equals 12 residues. Looked up from germline, CDR1 is MNHNS and CDR2 is SASEGT. V shed 7 bases and J 10 bases; nucleotides not matched to a gene: 5.

This sequence joins TRBV4-1 and TRBJ2-1; 7 bases are shared with TRBD1. The germline CDR1 and CDR2 sequences are MGHRA and YSYEKL. With V trimmed by 4 bases and J by 3 bases, 9 bases remained unmatched. The CDR3 totals 16 residues. CDR3 protein: CASSLRPGQSYNEQFF. The DNA of the CDR3 is TGCGCCAGCAGCCTGAGGCCGGGACAGAGCTACAATGAGCAGTTCTTC.

The chain couples TRBV5-1 to TRBJ2-2; 10 nucleotides agree with TRBD2. Germline CDR1 is SGHRS and CDR2 is YFSETQ. The CDR3 has 15 amino acids. The junction had 4 bases not matched to a gene; V was cut back by 2 bases and J by 6 bases. The CDR3 DNA sequence: TGCGCCAGCAGCTTAGCGGGAGGGCCTGCCGGGGAGCTGTTTTTT. Translating it yields CASSLAGGPAGELFF.

The chain has TRBV6-1 and TRBJ2-3, with no clear D. V lost 3 bases to trimming and J lost 4 bases, with 5 bases between them. The germline gives CDR1 MNHNS, CDR2 SASEGT. This CDR3 is 12 amino acids long. As DNA, the CDR3 is TGTGCCAGCAGTGATGGGGCAGATACGCAGTATTTT. It codes for CASSDGADTQYF.

This chain uses TRBV19 with TRBJ2-7, with no clear D. Germline V gene sequence: CDR1 LNHDA, CDR2 SQIVND (reference sequence). The CDR3 length is 13 residues. V was cut by 5 bases and J by 4 bases, with 12 bases left in between. CDR3 bases: TGTGCCAGTAGTGGAGACCTCTCATACGAGCAGTACTTC. Amino acid sequence: CASSGDLSYEQYF.

The chain has TRBV7-6 and TRBJ1-1; TRBD1 might be the D (5 bases). V lost 4 bases and J 2 bases, leaving 17 bases between the germline ends. The CDR3 has 16 amino acids. The germline CDR1 and CDR2 sequences are SGHVS and FNYEAQ. CDR3 sequence reads: CASSSGEQDTNTEAFF. DNA for the CDR3: TGTGCCAGCAGCTCCGGCGAACAGGACACAAACACTGAAGCTTTCTTT.

The rearrangement joins TRBV7-9 to TRBJ1-2, with TRBD1 matching over 8 bases. Germline V gene lookup returns CDR1 SEHNR and CDR2 FQNEAQ (reference sequence). Trimming at V came to 3 bases and at J to 4 bases, leaving 1 base not matched to a gene. There are 13 residues in the CDR3. The chain's CDR3 is CASSFQGAYGYTF. For the CDR3, the DNA is TGTGCCAGCAGCTTTCAGGGGGCCTATGGCTACACCTTC.

The chain links TRBV1 to TRBJ2-2; whether TRBD2, the table's D call, matches the DNA was not checked. TRBV1 is flagged as a pseudogene. The CDR3 is 18 residues long. The DNA of the CDR3 is TGCACCAGCAGCCATCTCGGGGGGGAGCGGGAGAACACCGGGGAGCTGTTTTTT. It is translated as CTSSHLGGERENTGELFF.

J is TRBJ1-3 and V is TRBV7-3; D remains ambiguous. V was shortened by 2 bases and J by 0 bases, with 8 bases between the two germline ends. The CDR3 runs to 15 residues. Germline loops: CDR1 SGHTA, CDR2 FQGTGA. CDR3 sequence (DNA): TGTGCCAGCAGCTTATCTCACGCCTCTGGAAACACCATATATTTT. This codes for CASSLSHASGNTIYF.

This clone occurred once. J is TRBJ1-1 and V is TRBV19, with unresolved D. The germline V gene encodes CDR1 LNHDA and CDR2 SQIVND (reference sequence). V lost 6 bases and J 0 bases, leaving 20 bases between the germline ends. The CDR3 is 17 residues long. The CDR3 sequence is CASRKQAGLGMNTEAFF. CDR3 coding DNA: TGTGCCAGTAGAAAGCAGGCCGGTCTTGGTATGAACACTGAAGCTTTCTTT.

This clone was found a few times. The chain has TRBV11-2 and TRBJ1-2; D is unclear. Trimming pared 4 bases from V and 4 bases from J, leaving 16 bases between. CDR1 SGHAT and CDR2 FQNNGV come from the germline V gene. The CDR3 is 15 residues long. The CDR3 nucleotides are TGTGCCAGCAGCTACTACAAGGGCGTTCTCTATGGCTACACCTTC. It specifies CASSYYKGVLYGYTF.

The chain couples TRBV9 to TRBJ2-2; 8 bases agree with TRBD1. With V trimmed by 3 bases and J by 6 bases, 7 bases remained unmatched. Per germline, CDR1 SGDLS and CDR2 YYNGEE. The CDR3 contains 15 residues. CDR3 sequence reads: CASSAWDRFPGELFF. The CDR3 nucleotides read TGTGCCAGCAGCGCCTGGGACAGGTTTCCCGGGGAGCTGTTTTTT.

The chain is built from TRBV5-4 and TRBJ2-7, with D maybe TRBD1 (7 bases). Trimming removed 0 bases at V and 4 bases at J, with 20 bases between. Germline V gene sequence: CDR1 SGHNT, CDR2 YYREEE (reference sequence). The CDR3 consists of 17 residues. CDR3 nucleotides: TGTGCCAGCAGCTTGGGGGGGGCACAGGGGATGGGGTACGAGCAGTACTTC. Translation: CASSLGGAQGMGYEQYF.

V usage is TRBV7-9 and J usage is TRBJ1-6; 8 nucleotides agree with TRBD1. V shed 5 bases, J shed 7 bases, and the junction held 7 bases outside the gene matches. CDR3 length: 15 amino acids. The germline V gene has CDR1 SEHNR and CDR2 FQNEAQ (reference sequence). Here the CDR3 reads CASSLQGAQNSPLHF. CDR3 coding DNA: TGTGCCAGCAGCCTCCAGGGGGCACAAAATTCACCCCTCCACTTT.

The chain joins TRBV28 to TRBJ2-6, with D unclear. Per germline, CDR1 MDHEN and CDR2 SYDVKM. V shed 10 bases and J shed 0 bases, with 10 bases lying between them. The CDR3 covers 14 residues. Here the CDR3 reads CATHPSSGANVLTF. The CDR3 coding sequence is TGTGCCACCCACCCCTCCTCTGGGGCCAACGTCCTGACTTTC.